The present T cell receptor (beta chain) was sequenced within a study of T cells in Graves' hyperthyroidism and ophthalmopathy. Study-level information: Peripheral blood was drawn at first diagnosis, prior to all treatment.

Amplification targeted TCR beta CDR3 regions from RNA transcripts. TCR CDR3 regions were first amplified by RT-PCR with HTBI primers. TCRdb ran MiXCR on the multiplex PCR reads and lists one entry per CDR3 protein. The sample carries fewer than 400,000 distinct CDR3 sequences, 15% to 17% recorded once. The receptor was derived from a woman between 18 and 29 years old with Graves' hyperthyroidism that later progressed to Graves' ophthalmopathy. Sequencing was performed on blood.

This chain's CDR3 is CASSLNRNQPQHF. The CDR3 nucleotides are TGTGCCAGCAGTTTAAATCGGAATCAGCCCCAGCATTTT. The chain links TRBV28 to TRBJ1-5, with D unclear. This CDR3 comprises 13 residues. CDR1 MDHEN and CDR2 SYDVKM come from the germline V gene. The germline V and J ends were trimmed by 2 bases and 4 bases, with 6 bases remaining between them.